This is a list of T cell receptor beta chains from one sample in a study of spatial heterogeneity in lung cancer. TCRdb re-called the 5' RACE reads through MiXCR, storing one row per CDR3 protein. This sample has about 120,000 distinct CDR3 sequences, with more than 10% found just once. This material consisted of PBMCs, taken at follow-up. The receptor set was obtained from a male donor with early-stage non-small cell lung cancer. The CDR3 runs from the conserved cysteine through the conserved F or W. D genes are given only for firm matches. The size of a clone is reported for some rows only, either as once, few or many, or as a class for expanded clones.

>TRBV10-3|.|few|TRBJ2-5
TGTGCCGCATCCGGGACACCCCAAGAGACCCAGTACTTC
CAASGTPQETQYF
>TRBV5-1|TRBD2|few|TRBJ2-5
TGCGCCAGCAGCCCCTCGGGGAGGGGTTTTCAAGAGACCCAGTACTTC
CASSPSGRGFQETQYF
>TRBV4-2|.|many|TRBJ1-3
TGTGCCAGCAGCCAAGATCTAACGGCATCTGGAAACACCATATATTTT
CASSQDLTASGNTIYF
>TRBV9|.|many|TRBJ1-4
TGTGCCAGCAGCGTATTCCCATCAGGGGCGGGCAATGAAAAACTGTTTTTT
CASSVFPSGAGNEKLFF
>TRBV5-4|.|once|TRBJ2-4
TGTGCCAGCAGCTCGATGGGAGGTAGCGGTTTAGCCAAAAACATTCAGTACTTC
CASSSMGGSGLAKNIQYF
>TRBV10-3|.|many|TRBJ2-1
TGTGCCACGCAAAACAGGGTCGAGCAGTTCTTC
CATQNRVEQFF
>TRBV10-3|.|many|TRBJ1-5
TGTGCCACCGGCAGGGGTGATCAGCCCCAGCATTTT
CATGRGDQPQHF
>TRBV20-1|.|few|TRBJ1-2
TGCAGTGCTAGAGATACCGACAGTAGAGGTCCTAACTATGGCTACACCTTC
CSARDTDSRGPNYGYTF
>TRBV2|.|few|TRBJ1-2
TGTGCCAGCACTACAGCTAACTATGGCTACACCTTC
CASTTANYGYTF
>TRBV27|.|.|TRBJ2-2
TGTGCCAGCAGTTCCCGACTCTACCGGAACACCGGGGAGCTGTTTTTT
CASSSRLYRNTGELFF
>TRBV7-2|.|many|TRBJ2-5
TGCGCCAGCAGCTTGGGGGGACAAGAGACCCAGTACTTC
CASSLGGQETQYF
>TRBV5-1|.|many|TRBJ2-2
TGCGCCAGCAGCTTGGTTTCCGGGGAGCTGTTTTTT
CASSLVSGELFF
>TRBV6-1|.|.|TRBJ2-7
TGTGCCAGCAGCTTCGGGACTTCTTTCACTGGCGAGCAGTACTTC
CASSFGTSFTGEQYF
>TRBV28|.|few|TRBJ1-2
TGTGCCAGCAGACCCCTAGAGCTAGGACTCCCCCCGGCAGCCACCTTC
CASRPLELGLPPAATF
>TRBV20-1|.|.|TRBJ2-3
TGCAGTGCTAGAGATCGACGGGGGCCCACAGATACGCAGTATTTT
CSARDRRGPTDTQYF
>TRBV12-3/TRBV12-4|TRBD2|.|TRBJ2-7
TGTGCCAGCAGGCCCATGGGGGAGGGTGGAGAGCAGTACTTC
CASRPMGEGGEQYF
>TRBV4-3|.|.|TRBJ1-2
TGCGCCAGCAGCCCTAGTACCAGGGGTCATGGCTACACCTTC
CASSPSTRGHGYTF
>TRBV5-4|TRBD1|.|TRBJ1-4
TGTGCCAGCTCACGACAGGGCCCAACTAATGAAAAACTGTTTTTT
CASSRQGPTNEKLFF
>TRBV28|.|few|TRBJ2-7
TGTGCCAGCAGTTCAGGGTTTAACTCCTACGAGCAGTACTTC
CASSSGFNSYEQYF
>TRBV19|.|.|TRBJ2-3
TGTGCCAGTAGTACGGGACTTTTTACAGATACGCAGTATTTT
CASSTGLFTDTQYF
>TRBV6-5|.|few|TRBJ1-4
TGTGCCAGCAGTTACTCGCAGACTAATGAAAAACTGTTTTTT
CASSYSQTNEKLFF
>TRBV18|.|.|TRBJ1-3
TGTGCCAGCTCACCAACGACAGTTACTGGAAACACCATATATTTT
CASSPTTVTGNTIYF
>TRBV12-3/TRBV12-4|.|few|TRBJ2-2
TGTGCCAGCAGCCCTCATACGAACACCGGGGAGCTGTTTTTT
CASSPHTNTGELFF
>TRBV20-1|.|many|TRBJ2-3
TGCAGTGCCCCTGGTGGGGCCCGGGGGGATACGCAGTATTTT
CSAPGGARGDTQYF
>TRBV6-6|TRBD2|few|TRBJ2-3
TGTGCCAGCAGTTTTGCGGGGGGGCCGTCGGGCACAGATACGCAGTATTTT
CASSFAGGPSGTDTQYF
>TRBV6-5|.|many|TRBJ1-1
TGTGCCAGTATCGTCGCTGGCAGTGAAGCTTTCTTT
CASIVAGSEAFF
>TRBV2|.|many|TRBJ1-2
TGTGCCAGCAGTTCCAGGGGAAGGCGCGATGGCTACACCTTC
CASSSRGRRDGYTF
>TRBV3-1|.|many|TRBJ1-2
TGTGCCAGCAGCCAAGATCGACGGCCCTGGGGCTACACCTTC
CASSQDRRPWGYTF
>TRBV27|.|few|TRBJ2-3
TGTGCCAGCAGTTTGCAACCCGGGGGCACAGATACGCAGTATTTT
CASSLQPGGTDTQYF
>TRBV19|.|.|TRBJ1-2
TGTGCCAGTAGCCCCTTGGGAGGGGCGGGGCAATATGGCTACACCTTC
CASSPLGGAGQYGYTF
>TRBV20-1|TRBD1|few|TRBJ1-1
TGCAGTGCTAGAAGGGATACAGGGGACACTGAAGCTTTCTTT
CSARRDTGDTEAFF
>TRBV29-1|TRBD1|few|TRBJ2-1
TGCAGCGTTGATATTTCTGGACAGGGCGCCAATGAGCAGTTCTTC
CSVDISGQGANEQFF
>TRBV4-1|.|.|TRBJ1-5
TGCGCCAGCAGCCAGGTTGGGCAGGGTAGCAATCAGCCCCAGCATTTT
CASSQVGQGSNQPQHF
>TRBV5-1|TRBD1|.|TRBJ2-1
TGCGCCAGCAGCTTCGACGGACAGGGGAAAGGTGAGCAGTTCTTC
CASSFDGQGKGEQFF
>TRBV11-2|.|many|TRBJ1-3
TGTGCCAGCAGCTTAGGGATCAGGCTCTTCTCTGGAAACACCATATATTTT
CASSLGIRLFSGNTIYF
>TRBV12-3/TRBV12-4|.|many|TRBJ2-7
TGTGCCAGCAGTTTGGGCAGCCCCTACGAGCAGTACTTC
CASSLGSPYEQYF
>TRBV5-1|.|.|TRBJ1-2
TGCGCCAGCAGCTTGGCTGGCAGGGAGTATGGCTACACCTTC
CASSLAGREYGYTF
>TRBV2|TRBD1|.|TRBJ1-5
TGTGCCAGCAGCCGGACAGGGCACAATCAGCCCCAGCATTTT
CASSRTGHNQPQHF
>TRBV29-1|.|many|TRBJ2-2
TGCAGCGTTGTTGGGGTACCCGGGGAGCTGTTTTTT
CSVVGVPGELFF
>TRBV9|.|.|TRBJ2-1
TGTGCCAGCAGCTCGAGCTCCCCCCCTAGTGAGCAGTTCTTC
CASSSSSPPSEQFF
>TRBV7-2|TRBD2|.|TRBJ2-1
TGTGCCAGCAGCTTAGATCCTAGCGGGGGTAATGAGCAGTTCTTC
CASSLDPSGGNEQFF
>TRBV29-1|.|few|TRBJ2-7
TGCAGCGGACACAGGGGAGGCGAGCAGTACTTC
CSGHRGGEQYF
>TRBV21-1|.|.|TRBJ2-7
TGTGCCAGCAGCTCCAACAGGGAAGCCTACGAGCAGTACTTC
CASSSNREAYEQYF
>TRBV9|.|many|TRBJ2-1
TGTGCCAGCAGCGGGACCGTTCCCTACAATGAGCAGTTCTTC
CASSGTVPYNEQFF
>TRBV19|.|few|TRBJ1-4
TGTGCCAGTAGTCAACAGATGAATGAAAAACTGTTTTTT
CASSQQMNEKLFF
>TRBV10-2|.|.|TRBJ1-6
TGCGCCAGCAGTGGGTTCGTGGACAGTTGGGGCTCCTATAATTCACCCCTCCACTTT
CASSGFVDSWGSYNSPLHF
>TRBV28|.|.|TRBJ1-2
TGTGCCAGCACCCCGGTGGGGCTATCTAACTATGGCTACACCTTC
CASTPVGLSNYGYTF
>TRBV10-3|.|few|TRBJ2-5
TGTGCCATCAGTGATCAGGGCCTCCAAGAGACCCAGTACTTC
CAISDQGLQETQYF
>TRBV5-1|.|once|TRBJ1-2
TGCGCCAGCAGCACCGACCCCATCGCAGCCTATGGCTACACCTTC
CASSTDPIAAYGYTF
>TRBV19|.|.|TRBJ2-1
TGTGCCAGTAGTATAGGGTGGAGGGAGCAGTTCTTC
CASSIGWREQFF
>TRBV19|.|many|TRBJ2-5
TGTGCCAGTAGTATTTGGACTGAGGAGACCCAGTACTTC
CASSIWTEETQYF
>TRBV14|.|few|TRBJ2-3
TGTGCCAGCAGCCAGGACCGGAGGACGCAGTATTTT
CASSQDRRTQYF
>TRBV4-1|.|.|TRBJ2-7
TGCGCCAGCAGCCCCCTAACGCTTCCCTACGAGCAGTACTTC
CASSPLTLPYEQYF
>TRBV6-2/TRBV6-3|.|.|TRBJ2-3
TGTGCCAGCAGTTACGCCCAGAGTTCAGATACGCAGTATTTT
CASSYAQSSDTQYF
>TRBV4-1|.|.|TRBJ2-5
TGCGCCAGCAGCCAAGGAACCGGAAGGAGCTCTGAGACCCAGTACTTC
CASSQGTGRSSETQYF
>TRBV7-9|.|.|TRBJ1-6
TGTGCCAGCAGCTCCGGGACCGATAATTCACCCCTCCACTTT
CASSSGTDNSPLHF
>TRBV28|.|.|TRBJ2-4
TGTGCCAGCAGCGAACAGTCCATAGCCAAAAACATTCAGTACTTC
CASSEQSIAKNIQYF
>TRBV18|.|.|TRBJ2-7
TGTGCCAGCTCACCACCAATGGGGTCCTCCTACGAGCAGTACTTC
CASSPPMGSSYEQYF
>TRBV5-1|TRBD1|few|TRBJ1-1
TGCGCCAGCAAATTGACAGGGGCGAGAACTGAAGCTTTCTTT
CASKLTGARTEAFF